The sample holds a few counts of the clone carrying this TCR beta chain. What it binds is unknown. Sequence at one end of the junction differs from germline and may be a read error. Germline assignment: CDR1 SGHAT and CDR2 FQNNGV. CDR3 length equals 12 residues. The data were taken from a study of OX40 agonist ivuxolimab in advanced cancers. For the study at large: It was permissible to have had prior anti-PD-1, anti-PD-L1 or anti-CTLA-4 therapy, and less than 45% had some.

Broader study findings: Mean expanded clone counts were higher in CD8+ than CD4+ T cells.

The protocol was immunoSEQ multiplex PCR, while the TCRdb copy is restricted to in-frame clones and leaves out a portion. This sample has 48,000 or so clones, with about 85% found just once. With autoimmune disease history or systemic immunosuppression, patients were excluded. J is TRBJ2-1 and V is TRBV11-2; 9 nucleotides agree with TRBD2. Sample: CD4+ or CD8+ T cells sorted from blood, taken in a trial of the OX40 agonist ivuxolimab. This clonotype originated in an adult with an advanced solid tumor such as melanoma, head and neck, liver or kidney cancer. Here the CDR3 DNA reads TGTGCCAGCAGCGCCTTTAGCGGGAGAGGGGTCTTC. It translates to CASSAFSGRGVF. Based on the CDR3 plus reference TRBV11-2 and TRBJ2-1, the full variable domain is EAGVAQSPRYKIIEKRQSVAFWCNPISGHATLYWYQQILGQGPKLLIQFQNNGVVDDSQLPKDRFSAERLKGVDSTLKIQPAKLEDSAVYLCASSAFSGRGVFGPGTRLTVL.